A single sample is the source of the 21 T cell receptor beta chains below, sequenced in a study of CD8+CD57+ T cells in acquired aplastic anemia. It was genomic DNA that served as the template for profiling TCR beta VDJ and CDR3. Using its own MiXCR run on the reads, TCRdb lists one record per CDR3 protein. The sample contains around 190,000 distinct CDR3 sequences, 45% to 60% of which appear only once. Patients chosen for sequencing had CD8+CD57+ cells that had expanded, as shown by flow cytometry. The sample was sorted CD4+, CD8+, or CD8+CD57+ T cells (not recorded which) from PBMCs. All receptors come from a human donor with aplastic anemia.

This clonotype was counted once. The CDR3 does not end in the conserved phenylalanine or tryptophan, so this is likely a read error. CDR3 in amino acids: CASSRDRTGNLNTEAFS. In DNA form, the CDR3 reads TGTGCCAGCAGTCGAGACAGAACCGGGAACTTGAACACTGAAGCTTTCTCT. The J gene is TRBJ1-1, the V gene TRBV6-1; maybe TRBD1 (5 bases). V was shortened by 5 bases and J by 0 bases, with 19 bases between the two germline ends. Germline lookup yields CDR1 MNHNS and CDR2 SASEGT. This CDR3 has 17 residues.

The J gene is TRBJ1-1, the V gene TRBV7-2; D is perhaps TRBD1 (5 bases). Germline-derived CDR1 and CDR2 are SGHTA and FQGNSA. The CDR3 totals 14 residues. V was shortened by 3 bases and J by 1 base, with 9 bases between the two germline ends. For the CDR3, the DNA is TGTGCCAGCAGCTTGGGGGTATCGAACACTGAAGCTTTCTTT. This encodes CASSLGVSNTEAFF.

This chain links TRBV2 with TRBJ2-3, with D unclear. Trimming removed 6 bases at V and 4 bases at J, with 11 bases between. The CDR3 totals 13 residues. The germline gives CDR1 SNHLY, CDR2 FYNNEI. CDR3 sequence: CASSPPVADTQYF. The CDR3 nucleotides read TGTGCCAGCAGCCCACCAGTTGCAGATACGCAGTATTTT.

This clonotype was counted ten times or more. The genes are TRBV9 and TRBJ2-3, with 9 positions matching TRBD1. Germline-derived CDR1 and CDR2 are SGDLS and YYNGEE. The ends lost 3 bases at V and 0 bases at J; junction bases unmatched: 5. There are 16 residues in the CDR3. Here the CDR3 reads CASSAQGASSTDTQYF. The DNA of the CDR3 is TGTGCCAGCAGCGCACAGGGGGCGAGTAGCACAGATACGCAGTATTTT.

The gene calls are TRBV5-1 and TRBJ1-2; 7 positions match TRBD1. V gave up 4 bases and J gave up 4 bases; unmatched junction bases: 7. Germline V lookup: CDR1 SGHRS, CDR2 YFSETQ. This CDR3 comprises 14 residues. The CDR3 loop reads CASSQGTALYGYTF. The CDR3 DNA sequence: TGCGCCAGCAGCCAAGGGACAGCACTCTATGGCTACACCTTC. Full variable domain (rest looked up from reference TRBV5-1 and TRBJ1-2): KAGVTQTPRYLIKTRGQQVTLSCSPISGHRSVSWYQQTPGQGLQFLFEYFSETQRNKGNFPGRFSGRQFSNSRSEMNVSTLELGDSALYLCASSQGTALYGYTFGSGTRLTVV.

CDR3 bases: TGTGCCAGCAGCTTATCTGCAGTGAACACCGGGGAGCTGTTTTTT. Protein: CASSLSAVNTGELFF. This rearrangement joins TRBV7-8 to TRBJ2-2; D unclear. V lost 2 bases to trimming and J lost 1 base, with 8 bases between them. This CDR3 contains 15 residues. The germline V gene has CDR1 SGHVS and CDR2 FQNEAQ.

This rearrangement joins TRBV7-3 to TRBJ2-6; 7 positions match TRBD1. The CDR3 spans 15 residues. Per germline, CDR1 SGHTA and CDR2 FQGTGA. V shed 6 bases, J shed 3 bases, and the junction held 5 bases outside the gene matches. This CDR3 reads CASRTTGDGANVLTF. The CDR3 nucleotides read TGTGCCAGCAGAACTACAGGGGATGGGGCCAACGTCCTGACTTTC.

Turning to this clonotype: This may come from a read error, since a much larger clone is one base off. This chain connects TRBV9 to TRBJ2-3; D is uncertain. Per germline, CDR1 SGDLS and CDR2 YYNGEE. This CDR3 spans 14 amino acids. The CDR3 sequence is CASSVDYGDNTHYF. In nucleotides, the CDR3 is TGTGCCAGCAGCGTAGACTATGGAGACAATACGCACTATTTT.

This chain joins TRBV7-2 and TRBJ2-1; D is unresolved. CDR1 is SGHTA, CDR2 FQGNSA, per germline. The V end lost 5 bases, the J end lost 13 bases, and 12 bases lay between the germline ends. The CDR3 is made up of 11 amino acids. The CDR3 here is CASSQDGDQFF. In nucleotides, the CDR3 is TGTGCCAGCAGCCAAGATGGAGATCAGTTCTTC.

There are many counts of this clonotype. The rearrangement links TRBV7-3 to TRBJ2-2, with D perhaps matching TRBD1 (6 bases). V lost 5 bases and J 1 base, leaving 11 bases between the germline ends. CDR1 is SGHTA, CDR2 FQGTGA, per germline. There are 15 residues in the CDR3. The DNA for the CDR3 is TGTGCCAGCAGCGTGCAGGGACAGAACACCGGGGAGCTGTTTTTT. It is translated as CASSVQGQNTGELFF.

The chain couples TRBV7-3 to TRBJ2-7; the match to TRBD1 covers 8 bases. Per the germline V gene, CDR1 is SGHTA and CDR2 is FQGTGA. This CDR3 spans 14 amino acids. With V trimmed by 5 bases and J by 6 bases, 9 bases remained unmatched. CDR3: CASSLGTGACEQYF. The CDR3 DNA follows: TGTGCCAGCAGCCTCGGGACAGGCGCCTGCGAGCAGTACTTC.

This clonotype was observed many times. The junction shows a germline mismatch at one end, possibly a read error. This sequence joins TRBV20-1 and TRBJ2-2, with 8 bases that match TRBD2. The CDR3 is 12 residues long. Germline loops: CDR1 DFQATT, CDR2 SNEGSKA (reference sequence). CDR3 sequence: CSARRESGGLFF. As DNA, the CDR3 is TGCAGTGCTCGCAGGGAAAGCGGGGGGCTGTTTTTT.

This sequence joins TRBV6-2 or TRBV6-3 and TRBJ2-7; D is perhaps TRBD1 (5 bases). V was shortened by 5 bases and J by 6 bases, with 8 bases between the two germline ends. Per the germline V gene, CDR1 is MNHEY and CDR2 is SVGEGT. CDR3 length: 11 residues. CDR3 nucleotide sequence: TGTGCCAGCAGTGTGACAGTCGAGCAGTACTTC. As protein: CASSVTVEQYF.

In this sample, this clonotype turned up many times. The rearrangement links TRBV4-1 to TRBJ2-7, with D perhaps TRBD1 (6 bases). Trimming left V 3 bases short and J 0 bases short, with 15 bases between. The CDR3 totals 16 residues. CDR1 is MGHRA and CDR2 is YSYEKL in the germline V gene. The CDR3 here is CASSQGIGGSSYEQYF. For the CDR3, the DNA is TGCGCCAGCAGCCAGGGGATAGGGGGAAGCTCCTACGAGCAGTACTTC.

The J gene is TRBJ2-3, the V gene TRBV11-2, with 9 nucleotides matching TRBD2. CDR1 and CDR2 from the germline V gene are SGHAT and FQNNGV. The CDR3 contains 17 residues. V lost 1 base, J lost 1 base, and 6 bases stayed unmatched. CDR3 nucleotide sequence: TGTGCCAGCAGCTTAGTAGAGAGACTAGCGGGCACAGATACGCAGTATTTT. Translated: CASSLVERLAGTDTQYF.

CDR3 DNA sequence: TGCAGTGCTAGAGGAGAAGCGGGGGACCAAGAGACCCAGTACTTC. Translated: CSARGEAGDQETQYF. The genes are TRBV20-1 and TRBJ2-5; 8 bases match TRBD2. J gave up 0 bases and V 1 base, and 4 bases lay outside the gene matches. The CDR3 is 15 residues long. The germline V gene encodes CDR1 DFQATT and CDR2 SNEGSKA (reference sequence).

This clonotype has only a few counts. The chain has TRBV20-1 and TRBJ2-1, with TRBD2 as a possible D gene (6 bases). In germline, CDR1 is DFQATT, CDR2 SNEGSKA (reference sequence). Trimming removed 3 bases from V and 3 bases from J, with 12 bases in between. This CDR3 spans 14 amino acids. This chain's CDR3 is CSARSLDYYNEQFF. The CDR3 nucleotides read TGCAGTGCTAGGAGTCTGGACTACTACAATGAGCAGTTCTTC.

This clonotype was counted only a few times. The chain joins TRBV11-2 to TRBJ2-7, with no clear D. Between the trimmed V and J ends, which lost 6 bases and 2 bases, there was a span of 20 bases. The CDR3 covers 16 residues. Per the germline V gene, CDR1 is SGHAT and CDR2 is FQNNGV. The DNA of the CDR3 is TGTGCCAGCAGTTCCGCCCCTCCGGGTTTGGCCTACGAGCAGTACTTC. Translated, it gives CASSSAPPGLAYEQYF.

J is TRBJ2-1 and V is TRBV24-1; TRBD1 aligns across 9 bases. J lost 4 bases, V lost 3 bases, and 6 bases had no gene match. The CDR3 covers 16 residues. CDR1 and CDR2 (germline): KGHDR, SFDVKD. CDR3 amino acids: CATSDPRTGVYNEQFF. DNA of the CDR3: TGTGCCACCAGTGATCCGAGGACAGGGGTATACAATGAGCAGTTCTTC.

In this sample, this clonotype turned up a few times. The chain employs TRBV4-2 and TRBJ2-3, with TRBD2 matching over 11 bases. Germline CDR1 is LGHNA and CDR2 is YNFKEQ. The trim removed 4 bases at V and 6 bases at J, leaving 9 bases unmatched. The CDR3 has 16 amino acids. The CDR3 region has the DNA TGTGCCAGCAGCCCCCTAGCGGGGGGAGGTTTGGATACGCAGTATTTT. Protein: CASSPLAGGGLDTQYF.

This clonotype was counted a few times. The genes are TRBV30 and TRBJ2-7, with D tentatively TRBD2 (6 bases). CDR3 length: 13 amino acids. The V gene lost 3 bases and the J gene lost 1 base, with 10 bases spanning the gap. Per the germline V gene, CDR1 is GTSNPN and CDR2 is SVGIG (reference sequence). The CDR3 loop is CAWRSGRSYEQYF. The CDR3 region has the DNA TGTGCCTGGAGGTCCGGGAGATCCTACGAGCAGTACTTC.